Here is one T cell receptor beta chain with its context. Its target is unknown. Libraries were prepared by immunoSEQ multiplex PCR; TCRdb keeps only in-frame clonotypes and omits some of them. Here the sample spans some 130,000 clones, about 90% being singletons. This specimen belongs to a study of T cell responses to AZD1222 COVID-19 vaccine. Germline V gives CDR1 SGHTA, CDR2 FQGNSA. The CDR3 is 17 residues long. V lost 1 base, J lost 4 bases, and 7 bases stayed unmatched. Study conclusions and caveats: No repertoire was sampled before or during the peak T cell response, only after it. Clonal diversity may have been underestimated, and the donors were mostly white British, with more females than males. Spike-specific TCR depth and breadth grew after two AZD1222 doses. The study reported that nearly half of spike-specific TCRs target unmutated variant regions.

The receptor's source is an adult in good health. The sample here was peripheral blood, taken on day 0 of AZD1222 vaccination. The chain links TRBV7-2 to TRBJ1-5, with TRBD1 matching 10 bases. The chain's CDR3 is CASSLGRGQGMNQPQHF. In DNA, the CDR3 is TGTGCCAGCAGCTTAGGGAGGGGACAGGGGATGAATCAGCCCCAGCATTTT.